The entry below describes one T cell receptor beta chain. This sample was included in a study of blood T cell repertoires in COVID-19. Using immunoSEQ multiplex PCR, the repertoire was profiled, and TCRdb retains in-frame clones only, with some absent. The table shows about 340,000 clones, with more than 70% occurring only once. The specimen was peripheral blood. This receptor was identified in a woman between 70 and 85 years old with COVID-19, enrolled during active disease.

CDR3 nucleotides: TGTGCCAGCAGTTTTCTGGGGGGGGAGTTTAATGAAAAACTGTTTTTT. It encodes CASSFLGGEFNEKLFF. V usage is TRBV28 and J usage is TRBJ1-4; D might be TRBD1 (5 bases). CDR1 is MDHEN, CDR2 SYDVKM, per germline. With 3 bases removed from V and 4 bases from J, the gap between germline ends came to 15 bases. This CDR3 is 16 amino acids long.